The source of this TCR beta chain is a study of blood T cell repertoires in COVID-19. The wider study: Some COVID-19 samples were acute and others convalescent; all came from the United States, Italy and Spain. In each case, the material was cDNA or gDNA derived from T cells, B-cell-depleted T cells, or PBMCs.

Per germline, CDR1 MGHRA and CDR2 YSYEKL. Trimming pared 1 base from V and 7 bases from J, leaving 7 bases between. There are 12 residues in the CDR3. In the original workflow: Counts of nucleated cells, estimated from reference gene primer amplification, were obtained. Data came from immunoSEQ multiplex PCR; TCRdb stores just in-frame clones and leaves some out. That table furnishes V, J and clone size, whereas the DNA furnished D and trimming. This sample has roughly 60,000 clones, with approximately 88% found just once. This receptor was obtained from a human donor in a cohort sampled during active COVID-19. The chain combines TRBV4-1 with TRBJ1-2, with D unresolved. Material: peripheral blood. The CDR3 sequence: CASSQAAGGYTF. CDR3 DNA sequence: TGCGCCAGCAGCCAAGCAGCGGGTGGCTACACCTTC.